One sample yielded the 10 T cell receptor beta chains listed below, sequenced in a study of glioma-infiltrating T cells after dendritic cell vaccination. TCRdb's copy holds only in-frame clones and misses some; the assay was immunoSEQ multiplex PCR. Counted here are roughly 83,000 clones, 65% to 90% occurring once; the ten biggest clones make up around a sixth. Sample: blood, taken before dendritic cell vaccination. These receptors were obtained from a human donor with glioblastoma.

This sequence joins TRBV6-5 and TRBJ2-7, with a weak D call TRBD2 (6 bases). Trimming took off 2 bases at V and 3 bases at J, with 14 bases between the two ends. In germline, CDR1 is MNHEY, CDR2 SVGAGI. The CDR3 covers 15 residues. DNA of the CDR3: TGTGCCAGCAGTTACGCGGGGTTAGCCCTCTACGAGCAGTACTTC. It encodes CASSYAGLALYEQYF.

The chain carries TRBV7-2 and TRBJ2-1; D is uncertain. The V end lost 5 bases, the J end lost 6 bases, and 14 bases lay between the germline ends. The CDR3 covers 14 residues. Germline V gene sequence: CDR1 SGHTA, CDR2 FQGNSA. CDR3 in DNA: TGTGCCAGCAGCCCTAGTCGAAATAGCAATGAGCAGTTCTTC. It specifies CASSPSRNSNEQFF.

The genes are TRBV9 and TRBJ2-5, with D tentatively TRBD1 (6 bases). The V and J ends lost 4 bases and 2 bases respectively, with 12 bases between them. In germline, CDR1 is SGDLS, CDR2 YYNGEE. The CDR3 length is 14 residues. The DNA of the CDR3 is TGTGCCAGCAGCCGACGGACAGAGCAAGAGACCCAGTACTTC. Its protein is CASSRRTEQETQYF.

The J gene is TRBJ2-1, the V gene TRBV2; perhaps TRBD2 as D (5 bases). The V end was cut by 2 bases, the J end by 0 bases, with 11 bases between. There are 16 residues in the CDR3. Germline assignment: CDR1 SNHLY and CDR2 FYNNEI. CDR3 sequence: CASSELVGSSYNEQFF. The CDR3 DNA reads TGTGCCAGCAGTGAATTGGTGGGGAGCTCCTACAATGAGCAGTTCTTC.

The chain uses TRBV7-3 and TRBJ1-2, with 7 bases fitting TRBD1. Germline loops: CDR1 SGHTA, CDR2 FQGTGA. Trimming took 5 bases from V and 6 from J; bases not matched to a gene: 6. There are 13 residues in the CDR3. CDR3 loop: CASSLTGLDGYTF. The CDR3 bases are TGTGCCAGCAGCCTGACAGGGCTTGATGGCTACACCTTC.

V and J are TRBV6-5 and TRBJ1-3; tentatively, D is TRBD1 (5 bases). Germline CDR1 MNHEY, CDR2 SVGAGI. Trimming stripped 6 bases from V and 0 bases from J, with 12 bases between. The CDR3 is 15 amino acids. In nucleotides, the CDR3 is TGTGCCAGCAGCGTCGACAGATTCTCTGGAAACACCATATATTTT. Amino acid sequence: CASSVDRFSGNTIYF.

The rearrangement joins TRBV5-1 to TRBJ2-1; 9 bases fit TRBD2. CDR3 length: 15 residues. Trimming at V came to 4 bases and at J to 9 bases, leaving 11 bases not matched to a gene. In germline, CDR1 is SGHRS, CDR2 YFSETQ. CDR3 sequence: CASSDSGSTQGEQFF. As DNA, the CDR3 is TGCGCCAGCAGCGATAGCGGGAGTACACAGGGTGAGCAGTTCTTC.

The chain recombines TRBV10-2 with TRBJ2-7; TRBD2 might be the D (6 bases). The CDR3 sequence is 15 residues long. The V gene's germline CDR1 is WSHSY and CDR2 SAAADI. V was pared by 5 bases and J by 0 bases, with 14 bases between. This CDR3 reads CASSSRRGSSYEQYF. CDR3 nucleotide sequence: TGCGCCAGCAGTTCAAGGCGGGGTAGCTCCTACGAGCAGTACTTC.

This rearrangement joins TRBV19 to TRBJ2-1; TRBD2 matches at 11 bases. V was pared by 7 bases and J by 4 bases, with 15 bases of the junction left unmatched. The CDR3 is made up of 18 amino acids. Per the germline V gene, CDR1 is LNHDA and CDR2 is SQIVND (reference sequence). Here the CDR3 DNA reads TGTGCCAGTACCCTCCAACCGCTGGCTAGCGGGAGGTACAATGAGCAGTTCTTC. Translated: CASTLQPLASGRYNEQFF.

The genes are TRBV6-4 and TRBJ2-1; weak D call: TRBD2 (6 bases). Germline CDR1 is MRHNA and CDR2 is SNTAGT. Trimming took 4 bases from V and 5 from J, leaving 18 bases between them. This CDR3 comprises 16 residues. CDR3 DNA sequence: TGTGCCAGCAGTGCTGTGGACCATGGGGGGAACAATGAGCAGTTCTTC. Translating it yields CASSAVDHGGNNEQFF.